This TCR beta chain was obtained from a study of beta chain features in type 1 diabetes. The overall study: Cell yields, gender and age were similar in healthy donors and patients.

Study-wide points: Shorter templates might be favored by PCR, and equally so in patients and in controls. There was a possibility that cDNA sequencing over-represented cells with high TCR expression. Moderate yet significant TCRB CDR3 shortening was seen in Type 1 diabetes patients in all four CD4+ subsets.

Worth noting for this clone: As yet, its antigen is unknown.

Expressed TCRB transcripts were sequenced, since all the RNA that had been isolated was reverse transcribed. Read counts averaged approximately 3.5 million for samples of naive, central memory and regulatory T cells. TCRdb's table, derived via immunoSEQ multiplex PCR, lists solely in-frame clones and lacks some. The sample yields around 250,000 clones, around 21% seen once. The specimen was naive CD4+ T cells from blood. The clonotype originates from a woman aged 40-49 years with type 1 diabetes.

The CDR3 here is CASSPRDSYGNTIYF. The DNA for the CDR3 is TGTGCCAGCTCACCGAGGGACTCTTATGGAAACACCATATATTTT. The V and J genes are TRBV18 and TRBJ1-3; perhaps TRBD1 as D (5 bases). Germline loops: CDR1 KGHSH, CDR2 LQKENI. CDR3 length equals 15 residues. Trimming stripped 3 bases from V and 3 bases from J, with 12 bases between.